Presented here are 29 T cell receptor beta chains from one specimen sequenced in a study of neurological immune-mediated disorders (dated by TCRdb to about 2019). The method was 5' RACE. TCRdb shows the sequencer as Illumina HiSeq 2500. Using fastp trimming at Q25 and MiXCR clonotype assembly, TCRdb reanalyzed the public sequencing data and kept in-frame beta chains. When rows share a CDR3 protein, they turn into one entry using the most common DNA and genes. The sample contains 50,000 to 60,000 distinct CDR3 sequences, over 3.5% of them found a single time. The ten largest clones add up to roughly 1.9% of the sample. The sequenced sample consisted of CD4+ T cells from blood. These receptors were collected from a woman between 40 and 55 years old with multiple sclerosis.

This clonotype was observed a handful of times. CDR3 DNA: TGCGCCAGCAGCTTGGAGTCGCTCCCAGAGGATGGCTACACCTTC. Translation gives CASSLESLPEDGYTF. The chain is built from TRBV5-1 and TRBJ1-2; D is ambiguous. Germline lookup yields CDR1 SGHRS and CDR2 YFSETQ. The CDR3 is made up of 15 amino acids. Trimming pared 0 bases from V and 6 bases from J, leaving 15 bases between.

This clonotype was observed many times. The chain employs TRBV3-1 and TRBJ1-6; unclear D gene. Germline V lookup: CDR1 LGHDT, CDR2 YNNKEL (reference sequence). The V gene lost 6 bases and the J gene lost 9 bases, with 15 bases spanning the gap. The CDR3 is 14 residues long. DNA of the CDR3: TGTGCCAGCAGACACCGGGAGCCTACTTCACCCCTCCACTTT. Protein sequence: CASRHREPTSPLHF.

The table lists this clonotype with many counts. The chain couples TRBV12-3 or TRBV12-4 to TRBJ1-1; D might be TRBD1 (6 bases). Trimming pared 3 bases from V and 3 bases from J, leaving 14 bases between. This CDR3 region has 15 residues. The CDR3 coding sequence is TGTGCCAGCAGTTTTCAGATCAGGGGCGACACTGAAGCTTTCTTT. This codes for CASSFQIRGDTEAFF.

The V call is TRBV7-2, the J call TRBJ2-7, with 11 bases lining up with TRBD2. CDR1 is SGHTA, CDR2 FQGNSA, per germline. With 1 base clipped from V and 0 bases from J, the junction kept 2 bases outside the gene matches. The CDR3 is 16 amino acids. CDR3 region: CASSLGLAGNSYEQYF. In nucleotides, the CDR3 is TGTGCCAGCAGCTTAGGACTAGCGGGGAACTCCTACGAGCAGTACTTC.

This clonotype was observed at least ten times. The genes are TRBV10-3 and TRBJ2-2, with TRBD1 matching over 7 bases. Per the germline V gene, CDR1 is ENHRY and CDR2 is SYGVKD. The CDR3 length is 16 residues. Losses at the gene ends were 4 bases for V and 2 bases for J; bases not matched to a gene: 7. The CDR3 protein is CAISVNGTVNTGELFF. In DNA form, the CDR3 reads TGTGCCATCAGTGTAAACGGGACAGTTAACACCGGGGAGCTGTTTTTT.

This clonotype has a count of ten or more. This chain links TRBV15 with TRBJ1-1, with no clear D. V was cut by 1 base and J by 0 bases, with 9 bases left in between. The length of the CDR3 is 15 residues. Looked up from germline, CDR1 is LNHNV and CDR2 is YYDKDF (reference sequence). The CDR3 DNA follows: TGTGCCACCAGCAGAGCAGGCAGCATGAACACTGAAGCTTTCTTT. Its protein product is CATSRAGSMNTEAFF.

This clonotype was observed at least ten times. The chain recombines TRBV7-2 with TRBJ1-4, with TRBD1 as a possible D gene (6 bases). The V end was cut by 1 base, the J end by 7 bases, with 13 bases between. The germline CDR1 and CDR2 sequences are SGHTA and FQGNSA. The CDR3 is 15 residues long. DNA of the CDR3: TGTGCCAGCAGCTTAGGCGACAGGAGATTTGAAAAACTGTTTTTT. Protein product: CASSLGDRRFEKLFF.

The sample holds many counts of this clonotype. V and J are TRBV6-5 and TRBJ2-4, with unresolved D. With 7 bases removed from V and 3 bases from J, the gap between germline ends came to 10 bases. Germline lookup yields CDR1 MNHEY and CDR2 SVGAGI. The CDR3 consists of 13 residues. The DNA for the CDR3 is TGTGCCAGCACGGCCACCGACAAAAACATTCAGTACTTC. It is translated as CASTATDKNIQYF.

This clonotype was seen ten or more times. Here the CDR3 reads CASSLGPGNMREQYF. In DNA, the CDR3 is TGTGCCAGCAGCTTAGGTCCAGGGAATATGAGGGAGCAGTACTTC. The rearrangement uses TRBV7-8 and TRBJ2-7; D might be TRBD1 (5 bases). This CDR3 has 15 residues. Between the trimmed V and J ends, which lost 1 base and 7 bases, there was a span of 17 bases. Germline-derived CDR1 and CDR2 are SGHVS and FQNEAQ. Together with reference TRBV7-8 and TRBJ2-7, the CDR3 gives the full variable domain: GAGVSQSPRYKVAKRGQDVALRCDPISGHVSLFWYQQALGQGPEFLTYFQNEAQLDKSGLPSDRFFAERPEGSVSTLKIQRTQQEDSAVYLCASSLGPGNMREQYFGPGTRLTVT.

This clonotype was found many times. V gene TRBV18 combines with J gene TRBJ2-1; TRBD2 matches at 8 bases. With V trimmed by 5 bases and J by 5 bases, 5 bases remained unmatched. This CDR3 comprises 14 residues. Looked up from germline, CDR1 is KGHSH and CDR2 is LQKENI. The CDR3 bases are TGTGCCAGCTCAGGGACTAGAGGCCACAATGAGCAGTTCTTC. This codes for CASSGTRGHNEQFF.

This clonotype was observed many times. The CDR3, as DNA: TGTGCCAGCAGCGAGCCAGGCGGGGGGGCGGCAGATACGCAGTATTTT. This translates into CASSEPGGGAADTQYF. The chain recombines TRBV4-2 with TRBJ2-3; 9 bases match TRBD2. The germline V gene encodes CDR1 LGHNA and CDR2 YNFKEQ. The CDR3 totals 16 residues. Trimming cost V 5 bases and J 4 bases; bases outside gene matches: 10.

Ten or more counts support this clonotype. CDR3 amino acids: CASSAAYNEQFF. CDR3 coding DNA: TGTGCCAGCAGCGCTGCCTACAATGAGCAGTTCTTC. The rearrangement uses TRBV7-9 and TRBJ2-1, with no clear D. CDR3 length equals 12 residues. Deletions cut 5 bases from V and 2 bases from J, with 4 bases between. From germline, CDR1 is SEHNR and CDR2 FQNEAQ (reference sequence).

This clonotype has ten or more counts. The V gene is TRBV29-1, the J gene TRBJ2-1; 8 bases map to TRBD1. Germline trimming cut 4 bases from V and 1 base from J; bases unmatched to any gene: 0. Germline lookup yields CDR1 SQVTM and CDR2 ANQGSEA. This CDR3 has 13 residues. This CDR3 reads CSVGTGSYNEQFF. DNA for the CDR3: TGCAGCGTTGGGACAGGGTCCTACAATGAGCAGTTCTTC.

The gene calls are TRBV21-1 and TRBJ1-1. TRBV21-1 corresponds to a pseudogene. This CDR3 region has 16 residues. This CDR3 reads CASSKEEGYYNTEAFF. The CDR3 DNA is TGTGCCAGCAGCAAAGAGGAGGGCTATTACAACACTGAAGCTTTCTTT.

There are many counts of this clonotype. CDR3 in DNA: TGCGCCAGCAGCTTGGAGGGACGGCGGGGGCTGACTGAAGCTTTCTTT. Translating it yields CASSLEGRRGLTEAFF. This rearrangement joins TRBV5-1 to TRBJ1-1; weak D call: TRBD1 (6 bases). The ends were cut back, 0 bases at V and 5 bases at J, with 17 bases in the middle. Germline-derived CDR1 and CDR2 are SGHRS and YFSETQ. CDR3 size: 16 residues.

This clonotype was counted ten times or more. This chain connects TRBV3-1 to TRBJ2-2; no reliable D call. This CDR3 is built from 12 residues. Per germline, CDR1 LGHDT and CDR2 YNNKEL (reference sequence). Trimming took 4 bases from V and 8 from J, leaving 8 bases between them. The CDR3 loop reads CASSPLGGELFF. The CDR3 DNA reads TGTGCCAGCAGCCCCCTTGGGGGGGAGCTGTTTTTT.

This clonotype was seen ten or more times. The rearrangement joins TRBV4-1 to TRBJ2-1, with D possibly TRBD1 on 5 matching bases. The V and J ends lost 7 bases and 10 bases respectively, with 20 bases between them. Per the germline V gene, CDR1 is MGHRA and CDR2 is YSYEKL. The CDR3 has 14 residues. The CDR3 sequence is CASTSVGRRWEQFF. For the CDR3, the DNA is TGCGCCAGCACCTCAGTGGGGCGGCGCTGGGAGCAGTTCTTC.

This clonotype has ten or more counts. The V and J genes are TRBV5-1 and TRBJ2-7; TRBD1 agrees at 7 bases. The J segment lost 2 bases and the V segment lost 6 bases, leaving 11 bases of the junction unmatched. CDR3 size: 15 residues. Per the germline V gene, CDR1 is SGHRS and CDR2 is YFSETQ. CDR3: CASKKGAEGTYEQYF. The DNA of the CDR3 is TGCGCCAGCAAGAAGGGGGCAGAGGGGACCTACGAGCAGTACTTC.

There are many counts of this clonotype. Written as DNA, the CDR3 is TGCGCCAGCAGCCAATCGGGACGGGAGAGCACAGATACGCAGTATTTT. Its protein is CASSQSGRESTDTQYF. The rearrangement uses TRBV4-1 and TRBJ2-3, with D possibly being TRBD2 (6 bases). The CDR3 runs to 16 residues. Germline assignment: CDR1 MGHRA and CDR2 YSYEKL. Trimming took off 2 bases at V and 0 bases at J, with 12 bases between the two ends.

This clonotype was counted at least ten times. The chain combines TRBV6-2 or TRBV6-3 with TRBJ2-1; TRBD2 matches 8 bases. Germline V gene lookup returns CDR1 MNHEY and CDR2 SVGEGT. Trimming cost V 3 bases and J 10 bases; bases outside gene matches: 14. This CDR3 comprises 16 residues. The CDR3 loop reads CASSYPTSGLSEEQFF. For the CDR3, the DNA is TGTGCCAGCAGTTATCCTACTAGCGGACTGTCCGAGGAGCAGTTCTTC.

In its sample, this clonotype was seen many times. The gene calls are TRBV7-9 and TRBJ2-1; D could derive from TRBD1 or TRBD2 (5 bases each). The CDR3 has 14 residues. V gave up 2 bases and J gave up 6 bases, with 11 bases separating them. The V gene's germline CDR1 is SEHNR and CDR2 FQNEAQ (reference sequence). This CDR3 is CASSLFEGPNEQFF. In nucleotides, the CDR3 is TGTGCCAGCAGCTTATTTGAGGGACCCAATGAGCAGTTCTTC.

This clonotype was observed many times. The chain employs TRBV18 and TRBJ1-1; D is ambiguous. The CDR3 covers 14 residues. V was pared by 1 base and J by 6 bases, with 12 bases between. Per the germline V gene, CDR1 is KGHSH and CDR2 is LQKENI. CDR3 amino acids: CASSPREGRSEAFF. In nucleotides, the CDR3 is TGTGCCAGCTCACCACGGGAAGGGAGGTCTGAAGCTTTCTTT.

This clonotype was found many times. The V and J genes are TRBV5-8 and TRBJ2-7; no firm D call. In germline, CDR1 is SGHTS, CDR2 YDEGEE. The CDR3 is made up of 13 amino acids. V lost 3 bases and J lost 1, with 8 bases in between. The CDR3 DNA sequence: TGTGCCAGCAGCTCTCTGGCGTCCTACGAGCAGTACTTC. Amino acids: CASSSLASYEQYF.

This clonotype showed up many times. The chain has TRBV7-3 and TRBJ1-1; D is uncertain. The CDR3 length is 12 residues. Trimming took 5 bases from V and 5 from J, leaving 9 bases between them. Germline loops: CDR1 SGHTA, CDR2 FQGTGA. The CDR3 spells CASSRPRTEAFF. The CDR3 coding sequence is TGTGCCAGCAGCCGTCCCAGGACTGAAGCTTTCTTT.

The table lists this clonotype with many counts. The chain couples TRBV28 to TRBJ1-3; 9 nucleotides align to TRBD1. The CDR3 loop spans 18 amino acids. Trimming cost V 4 bases and J 0 bases; bases outside gene matches: 10. Germline loops: CDR1 MDHEN, CDR2 SYDVKM. CDR3 coding DNA: TGTGCCAGCAGTTCCCTCTCCGGGACAGGGACCTCTGGAAACACCATATATTTT. Translated, it gives CASSSLSGTGTSGNTIYF. The whole variable domain, remainder taken from reference TRBV28 and TRBJ1-3, is DVKVTQSSRYLVKRTGEKVFLECVQDMDHENMFWYRQDPGLGLRLIYFSYDVKMKEKGDIPEGYSVSREKKERFSLILESASTNQTSMYLCASSSLSGTGTSGNTIYFGEGSWLTVV.

This clonotype has ten or more counts. The genes are TRBV6-5 and TRBJ1-1; D possibly corresponds to TRBD1 (5 bases). Germline CDR1 and CDR2: MNHEY and SVGAGI. CDR3 length: 14 residues. The ends were cut back, 6 bases at V and 4 bases at J, with 15 bases in the middle. The CDR3 DNA sequence: TGTGCCAGCAGCGGGGGGGAATTGCTCACTGAAGCTTTCTTT. Its translation: CASSGGELLTEAFF.

This clonotype was seen ten or more times. CDR3 sequence (DNA): TGTGCCAGCAGCTTTGCGGGACAGGCAGAGACCCAGTACTTC. It codes for CASSFAGQAETQYF. The chain employs TRBV5-6 and TRBJ2-5, with 8 bases that match TRBD1. Trimming at V came to 2 bases and at J to 4 bases, leaving 4 bases not matched to a gene. The germline V gene has CDR1 SGHDT and CDR2 YYEEEE. CDR3 length equals 14 residues. The entire variable domain, with the rest obtained from reference TRBV5-6 and TRBJ2-5, is as follows: DAGVTQSPTHLIKTRGQQVTLRCSPKSGHDTVSWYQQALGQGPQFIFQYYEEEERQRGNFPDRFSGHQFPNYSSELNVNALLLGDSALYLCASSFAGQAETQYFGPGTRLLVL.

This clonotype was seen repeatedly, ten times or more. The rearrangement links TRBV21-1 to TRBJ2-5; TRBD2, the table's D call, lacks a check against the DNA. TRBV21-1 is assigned pseudogene status. This CDR3 contains 19 residues. The CDR3, as DNA: TGTGCCAGCAGCAAAGGGGCCACGACTAGCGGGGCCCCAACAGAGACCCAGTACTTC. Translation: CASSKGATTSGAPTETQYF.

At least ten counts were recorded for this clonotype. The chain uses TRBV30 and TRBJ1-5; D gene uncertain. This CDR3 has 17 amino acids. The V end was cut by 0 bases, the J end by 1 base, with 16 bases between. Germline V gives CDR1 GTSNPN, CDR2 SVGIG (reference sequence). The CDR3 DNA is TGTGCCTGGAGTGTCAGCCGTCAAGACCTGAGCAATCAGCCCCAGCATTTT. This encodes CAWSVSRQDLSNQPQHF.